This TCR beta chain was retrieved from a study of blood T cell repertoires in COVID-19 (dated by TCRdb to the early 2020s). For context, the study as a whole: Collaborator samples came from the United States, Italy and Spain and covered acute and convalescent phases of COVID-19. A freely available public database, intended as a resource for researchers studying the immune response to SARS-CoV-2, is where the repertoires were released. Deeply sampled blood TCRbeta repertoires from subjects exposed to, actively infected with, or recovered from COVID-19 were included in the dataset. The material from the prospective study consisted of cDNA or gDNA derived from T cells, B-cell-depleted T cells, or PBMCs. Sample metadata almost always included a de-identified subject ID, COVID-19 status, age in years and sex. Where HLA class I and class II types were available, the types were taken from metadata supplied by the sample provider, not from assay-based typing. The samples were drawn from the first 160 participants of the ongoing ImmuneRACE study and from more than 1,000 subjects provided by 6 global collaborators.

The immunoSEQ Assay, a bias-controlled multiplex PCR, was used to amplify TCRbeta CDR3 regions from genomic DNA. Under the source paper's analysis protocol: The number of nucleated cells in each sample was estimated from the amplification of reference gene primers within the assay. To quantify the absolute abundance of each unique TCRbeta CDR3 rearrangement, sequence reads were collapsed and filtered. Productive Simpson clonality was computed per sample as the square root of Simpson's diversity index over productive rearrangements. The table comes from immuneACCESS by way of TCRdb, which keeps in-frame sequences with V and J called. Part of the clones is missing from these tables; in studies checked, under half for an unresolved V gene and the rest for unknown reasons. V and J calls and clone size are given by that table; D and trimming were obtained from the DNA. This sample gives about 210,000 clones in total; around 80% of them show up just once. The top ten constitute approximately 10% of the sample.

Note on this clone: Its cognate antigen has yet to be identified. No much larger clonotype is one base removed from it; base qualities were not supplied.

In Seattle, one collaborating source enrolled patients while the infection was active and tracked those patients longitudinally over the course of disease. Collaborating institutions collected whole blood in K2EDTA tubes following their own protocols. For TCRbeta analysis, collaborators shipped samples in one of three forms: frozen whole blood, isolated PBMCs, or DNA extracted from either of those sample types. The full study reports these points: The quantity of clinical and demographic metadata differed by source and by participant and was supplied without curation.

CDR1 and CDR2, per the germline V gene, are SGHTA and FQGNSA. Spanning cysteine to phenylalanine, the CDR3 consists of 13 amino acids. Of all the DNA, just the CDR3 is kept, 39 bases in frame from base 1. V is shortened by 3 bases, J by 5 bases, and the region joining them spans 8 bases. The source is a woman of 80 years or more with COVID-19, enrolled during active disease. The chain uses TRBV7-2 and TRBJ2-1; there is no confident call for the D gene. The sequenced sample was peripheral blood. CDR3 protein: CASSLVADNEQFF. In nucleotides, the sequence is TGTGCCAGCAGCTTGGTAGCAGACAATGAGCAGTTCTTC. This CDR3, with the reference TRBV7-2 and TRBJ2-1 proteins standing in past its ends, gives the full variable domain GAGVSQSPSNKVTEKGKDVELRCDPISGHTALYWYRQSLGQGLEFLIYFQGNSAPDKSGLPSDRFSAERTGGSVSTLTIQRTQQEDSAVYLCASSLVADNEQFFGPGTRLTVL.